This entry concerns a single T cell receptor (beta chain). Its target is unknown. The sample originates from a study of T cells in localized non-small cell lung cancer. The assay was immunoSEQ multiplex PCR, and TCRdb's table has in-frame clones only and misses some. The table records a few thousand clones, over 25% of them present only once. The CDR3 is 15 residues long. Germline assignment: CDR1 LNHDA and CDR2 SQIVND (reference sequence). V lost 6 bases and J lost 6; bases outside the gene matches: 10. Points from the study as a whole: The greatest T cell clonality was found in uninvolved adjacent lung (higher than in tumor).

This sequence was found in a male donor older than 55 with stage II lung adenocarcinoma. This chain connects TRBV19 to TRBJ2-3, with 9 bases matching TRBD1. Source: normal lung tissue next to the tumor, taken before any cancer treatment. CDR3 in DNA: TGTGCCAGTAGCCGACTGGGACAGGGAACGGATACGCAGTATTTT. Residues: CASSRLGQGTDTQYF. The variable domain in full, with the rest retrieved from reference TRBV19 and TRBJ2-3, is DGGITQSPKYLFRKEGQNVTLSCEQNLNHDAMYWYRQDPGQGLRLIYYSQIVNDFQKGDIAEGYSVSREKKESFPLTVTSAQKNPTAFYLCASSRLGQGTDTQYFGPGTRLTVL.